Below, 31 T cell receptor beta chains from the same sample are listed, as sequenced in a study of T cells in Graves' hyperthyroidism and ophthalmopathy. RNA transcripts served as the template for amplifying TCR beta CDR3 regions. When the TCR CDR3 underwent first-round RT-PCR, the HTBI primer set was used. One entry per CDR3 protein, called by TCRdb with MiXCR from the multiplex PCR reads. The sample carries 490,000 or so distinct CDR3 sequences, less than 25% recorded once. Sequencing was performed on blood. These receptors were obtained from a woman aged 70-85 years with Graves' ophthalmopathy.

The table lists this clonotype with many counts. The chain couples TRBV2 to TRBJ1-2; unclear D gene. The CDR3 has 14 amino acids. Germline loops: CDR1 SNHLY, CDR2 FYNNEI. Trimming took 7 bases from V and 0 from J, leaving 12 bases between them. The CDR3 loop reads CASMEAPTNYGYTF. The CDR3 coding sequence is TGTGCCAGCATGGAGGCCCCAACTAACTATGGCTACACCTTC. The full variable domain, its missing parts supplied by reference TRBV2 and TRBJ1-2, is EPEVTQTPSHQVTQMGQEVILRCVPISNHLYFYWYRQILGQKVEFLVSFYNNEISEKSEIFDDQFSVERPDGSNFTLKIRSTKLEDSAMYFCASMEAPTNYGYTFGSGTRLTVV.

In this sample, this clonotype turned up a few times. The chain couples TRBV7-6 to TRBJ2-7, with D possibly being TRBD1 (6 bases). There are 15 residues in the CDR3. The V and J ends lost 5 bases and 2 bases respectively, with 16 bases between them. CDR1 and CDR2 (germline): SGHVS, FNYEAQ. The CDR3 nucleotides read TGTGCCAGCAGCCAGGGGCACACGGGTCCCTACGAGCAGTACTTC. It specifies CASSQGHTGPYEQYF.

V is TRBV20-1 and J is TRBJ2-1, with 13 bases matching TRBD2. Per germline, CDR1 DFQATT and CDR2 SNEGSKA (reference sequence). After removal of 4 bases from V and 2 bases from J, the junction contained 5 bases not matched to a gene. The CDR3 is made up of 16 amino acids. Here the CDR3 reads CSAIGTSGNTYNEQFF. The CDR3 DNA reads as TGCAGTGCTATTGGGACTAGCGGGAATACCTACAATGAGCAGTTCTTC.

This chain joins TRBV6-1 and TRBJ1-2; tentatively, D is TRBD1 (6 bases). V was trimmed by 7 bases and J by 8 bases, leaving 11 bases between them. CDR1 and CDR2 from the germline V gene are MNHNS and SASEGT. The CDR3 runs to 11 residues. As DNA, the CDR3 is TGTGCCAGCACCACAGGGCGAGGCTACACCTTC. It yields the protein CASTTGRGYTF.

This chain uses TRBV20-1 with TRBJ2-5; 11 bases align to TRBD2. This CDR3 comprises 17 residues. V trimming: 4 bases; J trimming: 0 bases; junction bases outside the gene matches: 10. CDR1 DFQATT and CDR2 SNEGSKA come from the germline V gene (reference sequence). CDR3 in amino acids: CSATKLLAGGNQETQYF. The CDR3 DNA reads TGCAGTGCTACCAAACTATTAGCGGGGGGGAACCAAGAGACCCAGTACTTC.

This clonotype was picked up many times. The chain links TRBV2 to TRBJ2-5; possible D gene TRBD2, 5 bases. Trimming left V 5 bases short and J 4 bases short, with 11 bases between. The CDR3 is made up of 13 amino acids. CDR1 SNHLY and CDR2 FYNNEI come from the germline V gene. The CDR3 reads CASSFSRGETQYF. In DNA form, the CDR3 reads TGTGCCAGCAGTTTTAGTCGGGGAGAGACCCAGTACTTC.

This clonotype was counted only a few times. The V gene is TRBV2, the J gene TRBJ2-2, with 7 nucleotides matching TRBD2. Looked up from germline, CDR1 is SNHLY and CDR2 is FYNNEI. Losses at the gene ends were 2 bases for V and 4 bases for J; bases not matched to a gene: 7. The CDR3 spans 16 residues. CDR3 coding DNA: TGTGCCAGCAGTGAATCGGGACTAAAGCGCACCGGGGAGCTGTTTTTT. It yields the protein CASSESGLKRTGELFF.

The V call is TRBV7-8, the J call TRBJ2-7, with TRBD1 as a possible D gene (6 bases). V was shortened by 5 bases and J by 0 bases, with 14 bases between the two germline ends. Germline V gives CDR1 SGHVS, CDR2 FQNEAQ. There are 15 residues in the CDR3. This chain's CDR3 is CASSQDSKGSYEQYF. The CDR3 region has the DNA TGTGCCAGCAGCCAGGACAGTAAAGGCTCCTACGAGCAGTACTTC. The variable domain in full, completed from reference TRBV7-8 and TRBJ2-7, reads GAGVSQSPRYKVAKRGQDVALRCDPISGHVSLFWYQQALGQGPEFLTYFQNEAQLDKSGLPSDRFFAERPEGSVSTLKIQRTQQEDSAVYLCASSQDSKGSYEQYFGPGTRLTVT.

The gene calls are TRBV7-9 and TRBJ2-2; D unresolved. CDR3 length: 14 amino acids. The V and J ends lost 8 bases and 1 base respectively, with 11 bases between them. Per the germline V gene, CDR1 is SEHNR and CDR2 is FQNEAQ (reference sequence). CDR3 DNA sequence: TGTGCCAGCTCCCGCGTACTGAACACCGGGGAGCTGTTTTTT. It translates to CASSRVLNTGELFF.

This clonotype has only one observation. V is TRBV10-2 and J is TRBJ1-5; D is unresolved. The CDR3 runs to 14 residues. Trimming took off 0 bases at V and 1 base at J, with 4 bases between the two ends. In germline, CDR1 is WSHSY, CDR2 SAAADI. The CDR3 DNA is TGCGCCAGCAGTGAGTCCGTGAGCAATCAGCCCCAGCATTTT. Its protein product is CASSESVSNQPQHF.

The genes are TRBV6-1 and TRBJ1-5, with D uncertain. Germline values: CDR1 MNHNS, CDR2 SASEGT. The V gene lost 6 bases and the J gene lost 0 bases, with 12 bases spanning the gap. CDR3 length: 15 amino acids. The CDR3 nucleotides read TGTGCCAGCAGCCCAACAAGTCATAGCAATCAGCCCCAGCATTTT. It specifies CASSPTSHSNQPQHF.

This clonotype has at least ten counts. This rearrangement joins TRBV28 to TRBJ2-5, with 8 bases matching TRBD1. In germline, CDR1 is MDHEN, CDR2 SYDVKM. The CDR3 consists of 12 residues. V shed 4 bases, J shed 5 bases, and the junction held 0 bases outside the gene matches. Here the CDR3 DNA reads TGTGCCAGCAGTTCAGGGGGCGAGACCCAGTACTTC. Its protein is CASSSGGETQYF. The variable domain in full, completed from reference TRBV28 and TRBJ2-5, reads DVKVTQSSRYLVKRTGEKVFLECVQDMDHENMFWYRQDPGLGLRLIYFSYDVKMKEKGDIPEGYSVSREKKERFSLILESASTNQTSMYLCASSSGGETQYFGPGTRLLVL.

V and J are TRBV11-2 and TRBJ1-2; TRBD1 agrees at 8 bases. V was pared by 1 base and J by 3 bases, with 7 bases of the junction left unmatched. The CDR3 is made up of 16 amino acids. CDR1 SGHAT and CDR2 FQNNGV come from the germline V gene. DNA for the CDR3: TGTGCCAGCAGCTTAGCCCTCACAGGGGGTGACTATGGCTACACCTTC. Amino acid sequence: CASSLALTGGDYGYTF.

This clonotype was detected many times. This sequence joins TRBV5-5 and TRBJ2-5; D not resolved. There are 15 residues in the CDR3. Per the germline V gene, CDR1 is SGHKS and CDR2 is YYEKEE (reference sequence). With 1 base removed from V and 0 bases from J, the gap between germline ends came to 10 bases. Here the CDR3 reads CASSLKRVYQETQYF. The CDR3 DNA reads TGTGCCAGCAGCTTGAAGAGAGTTTACCAAGAGACCCAGTACTTC.

The chain has TRBV4-3 and TRBJ1-2, with D maybe TRBD1 (5 bases). The V end was cut by 0 bases, the J end by 4 bases, with 12 bases between. Germline V gene lookup returns CDR1 LGHNA and CDR2 YSLEER. The CDR3 is 15 residues long. The DNA of the CDR3 is TGCGCCAGCAGCCAAGATCTAACGGGGGTCTATGGCTACACCTTC. This gives the protein CASSQDLTGVYGYTF.

This clonotype appeared many times. CDR3 protein: CASSLSGRASNEQFF. The CDR3 DNA sequence: TGTGCCAGCAGCTTATCCGGGAGGGCCAGCAATGAGCAGTTCTTC. The chain joins TRBV7-3 to TRBJ2-1; 8 bases fit TRBD2. The germline gives CDR1 SGHTA, CDR2 FQGTGA. The CDR3 is made up of 15 amino acids. The V and J ends lost 2 bases and 6 bases, in that order; junction bases with no gene match: 6.

The chain uses TRBV6-1 and TRBJ2-7; 9 bases are a match to TRBD2. Germline V gene sequence: CDR1 MNHNS, CDR2 SASEGT. The V and J ends lost 1 base and 1 base, in that order; junction bases with no gene match: 5. This CDR3 is 16 amino acids long. CDR3 nucleotides: TGTGCCAGCAGTGAAGAGCTAGCGGGGCTATCCTACGAGCAGTACTTC. As protein: CASSEELAGLSYEQYF.

A few counts support this clonotype. The CDR3 is CASEGGSYEQYF. The CDR3, as DNA: TGTGCCAGCGAGGGCGGGAGCTACGAGCAGTACTTC. The J gene is TRBJ2-7, the V gene TRBV2; 7 positions agree with TRBD2. Unmatched junction bases numbered 4, after V lost 8 bases and J lost 3 bases. CDR3 length: 12 amino acids. From germline, CDR1 is SNHLY and CDR2 FYNNEI.

This clonotype was seen a handful of times. The chain has TRBV20-1 and TRBJ2-7; 16 positions agree with TRBD2. The CDR3 length is 17 residues. Unmatched junction bases numbered 17, after V lost 8 bases and J lost 7 bases. Germline loops: CDR1 DFQATT, CDR2 SNEGSKA (reference sequence). This CDR3 reads CSPTGTSGRDPMGEQYF. In DNA, the CDR3 is TGCAGTCCGACCGGGACTAGCGGGAGGGACCCAATGGGGGAGCAGTACTTC.

This clonotype has more than one count but fewer than ten. The junction departs from germline at one end; a sequencing error may be responsible. V is TRBV19 and J is TRBJ1-5, with unresolved D. Germline CDR1 reads LNHDA; CDR2 reads SQIVND (reference sequence). CDR3 length: 14 amino acids. CDR3 region: CASSIVHSDQPQHF. The CDR3 DNA sequence: TGTGCCAGTAGTATTGTACATAGCGATCAGCCCCAGCATTTT.

This clonotype was picked up a small number of times. The chain carries TRBV13 and TRBJ1-2; no definite D call. Trimming took 4 bases from V and 3 from J, leaving 15 bases between them. Germline CDR1 and CDR2: PRHDT and FYEKMQ (reference sequence). This CDR3 spans 15 amino acids. For the CDR3, the DNA is TGTGCCAGCAGCTCCTCGCCAGGCCTCGACTATGGCTACACCTTC. Protein product: CASSSSPGLDYGYTF.

This clonotype has a handful of counts. V usage is TRBV2 and J usage is TRBJ2-7, with TRBD1 as a possible D gene (5 bases). In germline, CDR1 is SNHLY, CDR2 FYNNEI. The CDR3 length is 14 residues. V was cut by 8 bases and J by 5 bases, with 19 bases left in between. In nucleotides, the CDR3 is TGTGCCAGCTCCAGAGAGCACAGGAAAAACGAGCAGTACTTC. Translated, it gives CASSREHRKNEQYF.

This clonotype was picked up many times. V and J are TRBV11-2 and TRBJ2-7; D unclear. CDR1 and CDR2 from the germline V gene are SGHAT and FQNNGV. Trimming took 5 bases from V and 7 from J, leaving 9 bases between them. The CDR3 is 11 residues long. The CDR3 DNA follows: TGTGCCAGCAGCGGAACTTGTGAGCAGTACTTC. Protein sequence: CASSGTCEQYF.

This clonotype was counted many times. The chain has TRBV10-3 and TRBJ2-1, with a possible D match to TRBD1 (6 bases). CDR1 is ENHRY, CDR2 SYGVKD, per germline. The CDR3 extends over 18 amino acids. The V gene lost 11 bases and the J gene lost 0 bases, with 26 bases spanning the gap. This chain's CDR3 is CAARGQGDKGSSYNEQFF. CDR3 sequence (DNA): TGTGCCGCTAGGGGCCAAGGGGACAAAGGGAGCTCCTACAATGAGCAGTTCTTC.

The genes are TRBV30 and TRBJ1-2; TRBD1 might be the D (5 bases). V lost 5 bases, J lost 7 bases, and 14 bases lay in between. CDR1 GTSNPN and CDR2 SVGIG come from the germline V gene (reference sequence). This CDR3 is built from 12 residues. The CDR3 reads CAWGGVTGGYTF. CDR3 DNA: TGTGCCTGGGGGGGTGTTACCGGTGGCTACACCTTC.

The chain combines TRBV29-1 with TRBJ2-1; TRBD2 matches 10 bases. The length of the CDR3 is 14 residues. Losses at the gene ends were 6 bases for V and 4 bases for J; bases not matched to a gene: 6. The V gene's germline CDR1 is SQVTM and CDR2 ANQGSEA. CDR3 nucleotides: TGCAGCGTAAAACTAGCGGGGCCATACAATGAGCAGTTCTTC. Protein: CSVKLAGPYNEQFF.

This sequence joins TRBV30 and TRBJ1-5; D possibly corresponds to TRBD1 (6 bases). In germline, CDR1 is GTSNPN, CDR2 SVGIG (reference sequence). Trimming took 0 bases from V and 4 from J, leaving 10 bases between them. CDR3 size: 14 residues. CDR3: CAWSVLQGNQPQHF. DNA for the CDR3: TGTGCCTGGAGTGTACTACAGGGAAATCAGCCCCAGCATTTT. The whole variable domain, filled in from reference TRBV30 and TRBJ1-5, reads SQTIHQWPATLVQPVGSPLSLECTVEGTSNPNLYWYRQAAGRGLQLLFYSVGIGQISSEVPQNLSASRPQDRQFILSSKKLLLSDSGFYLCAWSVLQGNQPQHFGDGTRLSIL.

This clonotype was counted ten times or more. This chain uses TRBV12-5 with TRBJ2-2; tentatively, D is TRBD1 (5 bases). The germline V gene has CDR1 LGHNT and CDR2 FRNRAP. The ends were cut back, 4 bases at V and 0 bases at J, with 12 bases in the middle. This CDR3 is 16 amino acids long. The CDR3 region has the DNA TGTGCTAGTGGTTCCTATGGGGCCGCGAACACCGGGGAGCTGTTTTTT. It is translated as CASGSYGAANTGELFF.

This clonotype was found a few times. The rearrangement uses TRBV7-2 and TRBJ1-6; D gene uncertain. Per germline, CDR1 SGHTA and CDR2 FQGNSA. V lost 8 bases to trimming and J lost 7 bases, with 12 bases between them. This CDR3 region has 13 residues. Written as DNA, the CDR3 is TGTGCCAGCGGACGGCCTCAGAATTCACCCCTCCACTTT. Translation gives CASGRPQNSPLHF. Based on the CDR3 plus reference TRBV7-2 and TRBJ1-6, the full variable domain is GAGVSQSPSNKVTEKGKDVELRCDPISGHTALYWYRQSLGQGLEFLIYFQGNSAPDKSGLPSDRFSAERTGGSVSTLTIQRTQQEDSAVYLCASGRPQNSPLHFGNGTRLTVT.

The gene calls are TRBV20-1 and TRBJ2-7; 7 bases fit TRBD2. CDR1 is DFQATT and CDR2 is SNEGSKA in the germline V gene (reference sequence). Trimming removed 1 base from V and 2 bases from J; junction bases left unmatched: 8. The CDR3 runs 15 residues. CDR3 region: CSARVIGLGAYEQYF. CDR3 nucleotides: TGCAGTGCTAGAGTGATAGGACTAGGGGCCTACGAGCAGTACTTC.

Here the CDR3 DNA reads TGTGCCAGCAGGACCCACAGGGATGAAGAAAAACTGTTTTTT. Residues: CASRTHRDEEKLFF. The chain couples TRBV12-3 or TRBV12-4 to TRBJ1-4, with D possibly being TRBD1 (6 bases). V lost 6 bases, J lost 8 bases, and 16 bases lay in between. The CDR3 spans 14 residues.